The present T cell receptor (beta chain) was sequenced within a study of control samples from healthy donors and cancer patients. Looked up from germline, CDR1 is MDHEN and CDR2 is SYDVKM. The CDR3 runs to 15 residues. With V trimmed by 6 bases and J by 6 bases, 13 bases remained unmatched. Sequenced by immunoSEQ multiplex PCR; TCRdb stores in-frame clones only, minus some. The sample comprises about 80,000 clones, about 89% of which are singletons, and about 7.4% rests with the top ten. The sequence derives from an older woman in good health. The sequenced material came from blood. This chain uses TRBV28 with TRBJ1-2; 7 nucleotides align to TRBD1. The CDR3 spells CASSAGTVASNGYTF. Here the CDR3 DNA reads TGTGCCAGCAGCGCCGGGACAGTAGCAAGTAATGGCTACACCTTC.